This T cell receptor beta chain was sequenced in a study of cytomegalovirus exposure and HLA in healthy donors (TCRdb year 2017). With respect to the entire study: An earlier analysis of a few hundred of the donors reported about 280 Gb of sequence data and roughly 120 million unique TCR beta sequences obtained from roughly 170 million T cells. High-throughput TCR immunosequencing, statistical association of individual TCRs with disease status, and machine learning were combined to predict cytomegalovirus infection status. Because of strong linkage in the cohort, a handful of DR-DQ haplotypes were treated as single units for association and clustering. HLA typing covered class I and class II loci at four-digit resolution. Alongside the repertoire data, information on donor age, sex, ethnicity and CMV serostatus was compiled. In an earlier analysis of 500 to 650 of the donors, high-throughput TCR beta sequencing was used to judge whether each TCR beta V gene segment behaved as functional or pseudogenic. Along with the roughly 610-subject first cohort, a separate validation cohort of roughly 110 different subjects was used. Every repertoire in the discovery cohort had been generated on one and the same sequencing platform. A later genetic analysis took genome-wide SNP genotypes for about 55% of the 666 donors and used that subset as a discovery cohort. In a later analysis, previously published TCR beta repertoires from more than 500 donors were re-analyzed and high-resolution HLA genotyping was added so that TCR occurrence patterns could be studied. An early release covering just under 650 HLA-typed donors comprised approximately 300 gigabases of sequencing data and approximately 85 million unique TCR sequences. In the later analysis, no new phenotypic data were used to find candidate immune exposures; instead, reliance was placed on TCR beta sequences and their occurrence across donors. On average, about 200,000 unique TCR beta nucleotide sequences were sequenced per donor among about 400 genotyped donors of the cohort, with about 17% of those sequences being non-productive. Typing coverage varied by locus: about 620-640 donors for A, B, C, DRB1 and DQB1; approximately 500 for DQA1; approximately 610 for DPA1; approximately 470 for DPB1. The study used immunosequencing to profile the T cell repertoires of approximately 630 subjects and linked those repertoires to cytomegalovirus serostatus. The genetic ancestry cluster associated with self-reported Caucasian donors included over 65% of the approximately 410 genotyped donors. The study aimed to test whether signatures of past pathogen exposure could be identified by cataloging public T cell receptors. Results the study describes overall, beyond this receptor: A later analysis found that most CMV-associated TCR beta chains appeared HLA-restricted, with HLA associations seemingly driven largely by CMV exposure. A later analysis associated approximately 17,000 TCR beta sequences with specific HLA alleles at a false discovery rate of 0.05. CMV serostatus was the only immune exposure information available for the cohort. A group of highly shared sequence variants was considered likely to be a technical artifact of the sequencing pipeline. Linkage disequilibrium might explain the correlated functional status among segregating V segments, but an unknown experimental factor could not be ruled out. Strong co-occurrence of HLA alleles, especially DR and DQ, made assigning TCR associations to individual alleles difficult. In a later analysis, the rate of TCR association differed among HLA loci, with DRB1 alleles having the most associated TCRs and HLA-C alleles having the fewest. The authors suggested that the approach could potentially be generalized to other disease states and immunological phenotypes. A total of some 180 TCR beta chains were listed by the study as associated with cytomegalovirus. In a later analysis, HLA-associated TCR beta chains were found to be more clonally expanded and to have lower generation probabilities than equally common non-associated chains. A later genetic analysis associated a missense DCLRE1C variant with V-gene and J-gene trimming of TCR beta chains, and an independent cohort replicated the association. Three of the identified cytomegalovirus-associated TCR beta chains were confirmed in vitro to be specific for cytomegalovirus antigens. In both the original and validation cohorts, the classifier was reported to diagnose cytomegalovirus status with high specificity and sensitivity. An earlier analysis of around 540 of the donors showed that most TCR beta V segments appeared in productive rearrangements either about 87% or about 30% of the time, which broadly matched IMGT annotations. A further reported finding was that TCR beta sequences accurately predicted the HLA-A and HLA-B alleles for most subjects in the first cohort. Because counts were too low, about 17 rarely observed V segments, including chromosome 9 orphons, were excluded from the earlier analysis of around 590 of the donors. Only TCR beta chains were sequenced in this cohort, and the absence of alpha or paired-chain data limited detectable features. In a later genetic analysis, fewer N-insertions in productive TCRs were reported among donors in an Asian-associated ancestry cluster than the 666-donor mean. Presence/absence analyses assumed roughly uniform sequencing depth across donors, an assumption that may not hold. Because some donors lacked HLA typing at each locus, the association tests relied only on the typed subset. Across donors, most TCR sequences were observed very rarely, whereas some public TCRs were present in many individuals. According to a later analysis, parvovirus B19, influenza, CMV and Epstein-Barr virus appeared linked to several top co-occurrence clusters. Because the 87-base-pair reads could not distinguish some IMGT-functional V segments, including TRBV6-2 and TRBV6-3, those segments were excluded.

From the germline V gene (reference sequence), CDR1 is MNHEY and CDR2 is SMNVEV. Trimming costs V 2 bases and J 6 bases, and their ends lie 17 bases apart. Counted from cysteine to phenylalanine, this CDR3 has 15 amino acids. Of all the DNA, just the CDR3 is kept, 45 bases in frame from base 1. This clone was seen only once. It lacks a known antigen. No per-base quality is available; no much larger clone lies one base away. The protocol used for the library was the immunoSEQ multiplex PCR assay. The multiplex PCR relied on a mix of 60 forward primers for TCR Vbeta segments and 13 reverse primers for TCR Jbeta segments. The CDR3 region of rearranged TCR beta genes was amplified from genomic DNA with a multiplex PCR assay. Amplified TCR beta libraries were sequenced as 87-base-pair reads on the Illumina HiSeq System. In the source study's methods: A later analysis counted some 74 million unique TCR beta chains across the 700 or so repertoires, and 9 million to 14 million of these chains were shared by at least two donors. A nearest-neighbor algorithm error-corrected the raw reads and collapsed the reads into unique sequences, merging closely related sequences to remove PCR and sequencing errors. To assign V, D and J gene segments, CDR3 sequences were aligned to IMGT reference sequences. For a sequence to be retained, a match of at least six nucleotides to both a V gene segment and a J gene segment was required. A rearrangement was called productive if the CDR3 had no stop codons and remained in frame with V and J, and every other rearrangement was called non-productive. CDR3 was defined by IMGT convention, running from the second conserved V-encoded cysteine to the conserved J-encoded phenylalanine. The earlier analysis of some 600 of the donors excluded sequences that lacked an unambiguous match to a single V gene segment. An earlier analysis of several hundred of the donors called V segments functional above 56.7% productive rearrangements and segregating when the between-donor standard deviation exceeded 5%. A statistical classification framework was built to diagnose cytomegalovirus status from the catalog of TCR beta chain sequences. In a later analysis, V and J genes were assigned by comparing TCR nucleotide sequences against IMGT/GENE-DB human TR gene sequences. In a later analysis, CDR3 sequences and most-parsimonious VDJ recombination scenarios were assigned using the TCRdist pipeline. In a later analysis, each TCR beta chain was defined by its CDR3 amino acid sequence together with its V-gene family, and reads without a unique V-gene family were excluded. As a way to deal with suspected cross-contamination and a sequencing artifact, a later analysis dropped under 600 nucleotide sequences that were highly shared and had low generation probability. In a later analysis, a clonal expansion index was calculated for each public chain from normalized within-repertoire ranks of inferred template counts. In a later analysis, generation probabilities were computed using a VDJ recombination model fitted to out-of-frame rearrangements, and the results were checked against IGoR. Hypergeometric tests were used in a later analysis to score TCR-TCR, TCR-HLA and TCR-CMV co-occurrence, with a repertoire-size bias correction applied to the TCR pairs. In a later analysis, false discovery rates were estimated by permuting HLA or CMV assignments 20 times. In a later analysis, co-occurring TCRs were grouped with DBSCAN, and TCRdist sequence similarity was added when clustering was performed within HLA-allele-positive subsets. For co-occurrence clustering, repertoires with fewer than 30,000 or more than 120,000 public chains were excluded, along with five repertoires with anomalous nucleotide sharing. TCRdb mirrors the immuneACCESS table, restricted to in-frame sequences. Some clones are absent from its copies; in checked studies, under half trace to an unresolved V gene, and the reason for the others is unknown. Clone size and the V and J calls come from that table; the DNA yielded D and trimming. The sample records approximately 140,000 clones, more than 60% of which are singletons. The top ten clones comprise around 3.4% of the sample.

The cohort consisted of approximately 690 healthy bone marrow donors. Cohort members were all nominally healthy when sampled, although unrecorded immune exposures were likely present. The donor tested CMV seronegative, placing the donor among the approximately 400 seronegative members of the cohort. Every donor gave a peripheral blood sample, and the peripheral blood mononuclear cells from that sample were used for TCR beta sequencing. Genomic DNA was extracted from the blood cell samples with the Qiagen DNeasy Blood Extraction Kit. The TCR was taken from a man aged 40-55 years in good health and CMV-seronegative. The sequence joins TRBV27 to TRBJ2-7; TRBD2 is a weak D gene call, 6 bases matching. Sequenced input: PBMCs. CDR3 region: CASSLGTGGVSEQYF. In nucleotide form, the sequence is TGTGCCAGCAGTTTAGGTACCGGCGGGGTTTCCGAGCAGTACTTC.